A single sample gave rise to the 7 T cell receptor beta chains below, sequenced in a study of regulatory T cells in long-lasting Graves disease. Time point specified: newly diagnosed GD, antithyroid drugs for less than 3 months. Preparation of the TCR library used RNA extracted from PBMCs. Construction of the TCR beta libraries employed iRepertoire HTBI primers in conjunction with Arm-PCR of CDR3 regions. TCRdb re-derived calls from the multiplex PCR reads in MiXCR, one entry per CDR3 protein. This table has approximately 540,000 distinct CDR3 sequences, about 12% appearing once. This sample also belongs to another study, concerning T cells in Graves' hyperthyroidism and ophthalmopathy.

The specimen comprised peripheral blood mononuclear cells (PBMCs), sampled at new diagnosis, from a patient treated with antithyroid drugs. Receptors originate from a woman younger than 45 with Graves disease.

This clonotype was recorded a few times. The chain recombines TRBV4-2 with TRBJ2-1, with 8 nucleotides matching TRBD1. With V trimmed by 0 bases and J by 4 bases, 5 bases remained unmatched. There are 16 residues in the CDR3. Germline CDR1 LGHNA, CDR2 YNFKEQ. Here the CDR3 DNA reads TGTGCCAGCAGCCAAGACCGCGACAGGGGATACAATGAGCAGTTCTTC. Protein sequence: CASSQDRDRGYNEQFF.

The V call is TRBV9, the J call TRBJ2-1, with 7 bases lining up with TRBD2. V lost 0 bases, J lost 1 base, and 7 bases stayed unmatched. The CDR3 loop spans 17 amino acids. Per germline, CDR1 SGDLS and CDR2 YYNGEE. The CDR3 here is CASSVDSSGKSYNEQFF. In nucleotides, the CDR3 is TGTGCCAGCAGCGTAGATTCTAGCGGAAAGTCCTACAATGAGCAGTTCTTC.

This clonotype was counted many times. The J gene is TRBJ2-1, the V gene TRBV18, with D possibly matching TRBD2 (6 bases). Germline V gene data show CDR1 as KGHSH and CDR2 as LQKENI. Trimming shortened V by 0 bases and J by 3 bases, and 9 bases separated the two germline ends. The CDR3 extends over 15 amino acids. CDR3: CASSPPWGDYNEQFF. Here the CDR3 DNA reads TGTGCCAGCTCACCACCGTGGGGGGACTACAATGAGCAGTTCTTC.

The genes are TRBV6-1 and TRBJ1-5; a possible D gene is TRBD1 (6 bases). The ends were cut back, 8 bases at V and 0 bases at J, with 17 bases in the middle. This CDR3 has 16 amino acids. Germline V gene sequence: CDR1 MNHNS, CDR2 SASEGT. CDR3 amino acids: CASQTGLGNSNQPQHF. CDR3 nucleotide sequence: TGTGCCAGCCAGACAGGATTGGGGAATAGCAATCAGCCCCAGCATTTT.

This clonotype was recorded many times. The rearrangement links TRBV4-1 to TRBJ2-5; D is ambiguous. Trimming took off 4 bases at V and 7 bases at J, with 7 bases between the two ends. The CDR3 is made up of 11 amino acids. Germline loops: CDR1 MGHRA, CDR2 YSYEKL. CDR3 in amino acids: CASSLRRTQYF. The DNA for the CDR3 is TGCGCCAGCAGCCTTCGAAGGACCCAGTACTTC.

This clonotype was seen a handful of times. The chain recombines TRBV7-9 with TRBJ1-2, with 9 bases matching TRBD1. Trimming cost V 6 bases and J 3 bases; bases outside gene matches: 11. In germline, CDR1 is SEHNR, CDR2 FQNEAQ (reference sequence). The CDR3 contains 16 residues. The CDR3 bases are TGTGCCAGCAGAGACGGGGGACAGGGAAGAGACTATGGCTACACCTTC. Amino acids: CASRDGGQGRDYGYTF.

This clonotype was seen ten or more times. The chain links TRBV5-1 to TRBJ2-3; TRBD2 aligns across 11 bases. Germline CDR1 reads SGHRS; CDR2 reads YFSETQ. Trimming took 3 bases from V and 9 from J; bases not matched to a gene: 3. The length of the CDR3 is 13 residues. The CDR3 here is CASSSRTSGTQYF. The CDR3 nucleotides are TGCGCCAGCAGCTCCCGGACTAGCGGGACGCAGTATTTT.